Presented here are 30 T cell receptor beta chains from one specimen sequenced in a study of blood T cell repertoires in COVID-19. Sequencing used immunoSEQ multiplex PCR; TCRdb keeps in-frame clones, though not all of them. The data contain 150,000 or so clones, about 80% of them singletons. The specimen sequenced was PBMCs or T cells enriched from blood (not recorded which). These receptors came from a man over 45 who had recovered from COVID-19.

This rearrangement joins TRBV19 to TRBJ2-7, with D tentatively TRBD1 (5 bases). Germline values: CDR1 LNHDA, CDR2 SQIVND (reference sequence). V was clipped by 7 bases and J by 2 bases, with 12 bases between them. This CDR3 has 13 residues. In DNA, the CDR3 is TGTGCCAGTAAGGACGGACAAACCTACGAGCAGTACTTC. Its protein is CASKDGQTYEQYF.

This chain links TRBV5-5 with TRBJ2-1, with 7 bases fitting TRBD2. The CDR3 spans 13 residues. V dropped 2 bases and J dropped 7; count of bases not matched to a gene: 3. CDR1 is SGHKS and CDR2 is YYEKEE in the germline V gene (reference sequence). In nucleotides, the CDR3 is TGTGCCAGCAGCTTACTAGCGCGGAATGAGCAGTTCTTC. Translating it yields CASSLLARNEQFF.

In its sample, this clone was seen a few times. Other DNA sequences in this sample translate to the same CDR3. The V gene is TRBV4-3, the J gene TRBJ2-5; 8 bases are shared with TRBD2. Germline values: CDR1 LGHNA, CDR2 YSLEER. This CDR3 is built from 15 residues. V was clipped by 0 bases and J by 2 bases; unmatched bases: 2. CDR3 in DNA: TGCGCCAGCAGCCAAGATCGCGGGGGGCAAGAGACCCAGTACTTC. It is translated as CASSQDRGGQETQYF.

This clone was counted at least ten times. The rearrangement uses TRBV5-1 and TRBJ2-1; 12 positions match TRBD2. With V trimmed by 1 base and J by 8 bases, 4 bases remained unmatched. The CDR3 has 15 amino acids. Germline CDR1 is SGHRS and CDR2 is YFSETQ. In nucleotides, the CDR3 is TGCGCCAGCAGCTTGACACTAGCGGGGGGCGATGAGCAGTTCTTC. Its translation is CASSLTLAGGDEQFF.

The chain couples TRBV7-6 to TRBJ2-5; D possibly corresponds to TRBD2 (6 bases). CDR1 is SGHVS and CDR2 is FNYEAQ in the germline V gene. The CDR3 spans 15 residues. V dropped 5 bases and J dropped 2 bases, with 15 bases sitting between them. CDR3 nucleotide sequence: TGTGCCAGCAGCCCGTCGGGCGGGATTCAAGAGACCCAGTACTTC. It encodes CASSPSGGIQETQYF.

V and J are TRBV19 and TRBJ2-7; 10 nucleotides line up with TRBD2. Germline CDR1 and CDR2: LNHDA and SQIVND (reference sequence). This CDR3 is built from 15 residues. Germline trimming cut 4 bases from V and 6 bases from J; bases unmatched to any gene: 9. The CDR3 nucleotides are TGTGCCAGTAGTAGGCCCGGGACTAGCGAACGCGAGCAGTACTTC. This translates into CASSRPGTSEREQYF.

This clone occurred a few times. DNA of the CDR3: TGTGCCAGCAGCTTAGTCGCGGGGGGGACGGTCACCGGGGAGCTGTTTTTT. This translates into CASSLVAGGTVTGELFF. This rearrangement joins TRBV7-6 to TRBJ2-2, with 9 bases identical to TRBD2. CDR1 is SGHVS, CDR2 FNYEAQ, per germline. The CDR3 has 17 amino acids. With 1 base clipped from V and 4 bases from J, the junction kept 7 bases outside the gene matches.

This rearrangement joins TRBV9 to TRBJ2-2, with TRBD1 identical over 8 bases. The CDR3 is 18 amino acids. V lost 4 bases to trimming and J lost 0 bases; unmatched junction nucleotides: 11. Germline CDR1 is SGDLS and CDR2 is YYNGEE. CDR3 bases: TGTGCCAGCAGCCCGCAAACAGGGGGATACGCGAACACCGGGGAGCTGTTTTTT. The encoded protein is CASSPQTGGYANTGELFF.

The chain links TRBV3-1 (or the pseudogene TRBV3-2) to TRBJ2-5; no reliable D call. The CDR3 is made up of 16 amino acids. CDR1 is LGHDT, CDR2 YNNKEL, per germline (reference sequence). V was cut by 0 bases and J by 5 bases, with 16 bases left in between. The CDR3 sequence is CASSQDRTPARETQYF. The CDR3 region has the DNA TGTGCCAGCAGCCAAGATCGAACACCGGCCAGGGAGACCCAGTACTTC.

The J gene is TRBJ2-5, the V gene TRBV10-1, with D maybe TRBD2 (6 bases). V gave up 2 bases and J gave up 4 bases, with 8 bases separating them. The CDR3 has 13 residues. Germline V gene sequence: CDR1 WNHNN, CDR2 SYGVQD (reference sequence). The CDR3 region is CASSEGSGETQYF. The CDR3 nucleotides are TGCGCCAGCAGTGAGGGTAGCGGAGAGACCCAGTACTTC.

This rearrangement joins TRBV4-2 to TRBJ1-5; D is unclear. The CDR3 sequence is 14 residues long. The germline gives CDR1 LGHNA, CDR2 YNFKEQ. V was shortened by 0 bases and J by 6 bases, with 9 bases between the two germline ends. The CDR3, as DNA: TGTGCCAGCAGCCAAGATTGGCAGTCTCAGCCCCAGCATTTT. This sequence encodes CASSQDWQSQPQHF.

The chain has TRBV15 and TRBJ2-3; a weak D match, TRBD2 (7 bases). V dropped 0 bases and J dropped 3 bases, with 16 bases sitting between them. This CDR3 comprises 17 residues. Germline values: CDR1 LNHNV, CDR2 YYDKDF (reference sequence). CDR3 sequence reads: CATSRDSGGRWTDTQYF. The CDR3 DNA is TGTGCCACCAGCAGAGATTCGGGGGGCCGGTGGACAGATACGCAGTATTTT.

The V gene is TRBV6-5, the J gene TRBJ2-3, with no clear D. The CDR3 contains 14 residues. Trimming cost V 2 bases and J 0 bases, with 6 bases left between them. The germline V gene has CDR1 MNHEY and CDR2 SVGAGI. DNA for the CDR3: TGTGCCAGCAGTTACCTCAGAAGCACAGATACGCAGTATTTT. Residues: CASSYLRSTDTQYF.

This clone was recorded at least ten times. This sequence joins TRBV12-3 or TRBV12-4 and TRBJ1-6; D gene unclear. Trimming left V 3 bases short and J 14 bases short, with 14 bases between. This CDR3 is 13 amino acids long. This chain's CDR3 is CASSLREGGTLHF. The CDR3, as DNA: TGTGCCAGCAGTTTGCGGGAGGGAGGGACCCTCCACTTT.

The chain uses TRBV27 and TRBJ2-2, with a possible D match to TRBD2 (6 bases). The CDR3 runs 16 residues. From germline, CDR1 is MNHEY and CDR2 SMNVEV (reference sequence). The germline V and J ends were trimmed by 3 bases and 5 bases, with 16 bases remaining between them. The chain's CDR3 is CASSFLFRGRTGELFF. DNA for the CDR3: TGTGCCAGCAGTTTCTTGTTTCGGGGGAGGACCGGGGAGCTGTTTTTT.

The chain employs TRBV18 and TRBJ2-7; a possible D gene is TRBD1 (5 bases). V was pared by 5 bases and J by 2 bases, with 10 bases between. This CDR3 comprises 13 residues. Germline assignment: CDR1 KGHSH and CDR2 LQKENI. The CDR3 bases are TGTGCCAGCTCAGAACAGGCCGCCTACGAGCAGTACTTC. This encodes CASSEQAAYEQYF.

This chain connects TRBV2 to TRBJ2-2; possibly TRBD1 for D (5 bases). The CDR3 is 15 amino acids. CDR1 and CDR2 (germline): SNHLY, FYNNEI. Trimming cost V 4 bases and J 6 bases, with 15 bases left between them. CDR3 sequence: CASSVQAGKAGELFF. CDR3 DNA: TGTGCCAGCAGTGTTCAGGCAGGGAAGGCCGGGGAGCTGTTTTTT. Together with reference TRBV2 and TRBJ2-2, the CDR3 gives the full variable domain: EPEVTQTPSHQVTQMGQEVILRCVPISNHLYFYWYRQILGQKVEFLVSFYNNEISEKSEIFDDQFSVERPDGSNFTLKIRSTKLEDSAMYFCASSVQAGKAGELFFGEGSRLTVL.

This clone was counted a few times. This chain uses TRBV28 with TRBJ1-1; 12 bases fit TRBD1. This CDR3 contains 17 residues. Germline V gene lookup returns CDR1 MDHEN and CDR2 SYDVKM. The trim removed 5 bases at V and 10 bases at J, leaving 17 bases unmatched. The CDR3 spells CASSLGTGGEVRIGAFF. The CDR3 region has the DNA TGTGCCAGCAGTCTGGGGACAGGGGGCGAGGTACGGATTGGAGCTTTCTTT.

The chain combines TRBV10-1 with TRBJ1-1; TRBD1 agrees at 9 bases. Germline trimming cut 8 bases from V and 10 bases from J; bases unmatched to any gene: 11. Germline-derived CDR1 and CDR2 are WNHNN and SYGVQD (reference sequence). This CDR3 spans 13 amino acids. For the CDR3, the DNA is TGCGCCAGCCAGGACAGGGGCGATGGAAGAGCTTTCTTT. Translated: CASQDRGDGRAFF.

For the CDR3, the DNA is TGCGCCAGCAGCTTGGCGGACCGACAGGGCCCTCAAGCTTTCTTT. It translates to CASSLADRQGPQAFF. The V gene is TRBV5-1, the J gene TRBJ1-1; TRBD1 matches 7 bases. J lost 9 bases, V lost 0 bases, and 11 bases had no gene match. The germline CDR1 and CDR2 sequences are SGHRS and YFSETQ. CDR3 length equals 15 residues.

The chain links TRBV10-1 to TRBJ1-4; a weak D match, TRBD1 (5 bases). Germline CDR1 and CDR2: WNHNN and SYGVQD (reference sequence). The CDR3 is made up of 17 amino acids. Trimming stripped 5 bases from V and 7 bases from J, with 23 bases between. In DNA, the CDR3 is TGCGCCAGCAGTAGGGGTGATTTGCGTGGGAATGGTGAAAAACTGTTTTTT. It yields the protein CASSRGDLRGNGEKLFF.

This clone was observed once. The CDR3 reads CASSDGTGRNSPLHF. The CDR3 DNA follows: TGCGCCAGCAGCGACGGGACAGGGCGAAATTCACCCCTCCACTTT. The V call is TRBV5-1, the J call TRBJ1-6, with 9 bases lining up with TRBD1. The V and J ends lost 4 bases and 7 bases, in that order; junction bases with no gene match: 6. Per germline, CDR1 SGHRS and CDR2 YFSETQ. The CDR3 consists of 15 residues.

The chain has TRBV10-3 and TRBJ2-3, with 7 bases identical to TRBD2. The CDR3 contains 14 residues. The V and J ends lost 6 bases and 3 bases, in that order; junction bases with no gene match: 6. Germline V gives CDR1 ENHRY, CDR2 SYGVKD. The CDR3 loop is CAIRSAGRTDTQYF. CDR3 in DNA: TGTGCCATCAGGTCAGCGGGGAGAACAGATACGCAGTATTTT.

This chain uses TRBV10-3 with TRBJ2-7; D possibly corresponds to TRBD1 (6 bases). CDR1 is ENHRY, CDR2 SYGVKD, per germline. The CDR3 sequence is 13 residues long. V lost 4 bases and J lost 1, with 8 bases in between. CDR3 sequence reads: CAISAGQSYEQYF. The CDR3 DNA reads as TGTGCCATCAGTGCCGGACAGTCCTACGAGCAGTACTTC.

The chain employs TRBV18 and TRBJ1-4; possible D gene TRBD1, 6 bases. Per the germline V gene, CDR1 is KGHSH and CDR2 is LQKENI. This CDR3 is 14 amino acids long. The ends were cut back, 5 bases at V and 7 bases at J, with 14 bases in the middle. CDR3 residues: CASSSRGLSEKLFF. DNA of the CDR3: TGTGCCAGCTCAAGCAGGGGCTTAAGTGAAAAACTGTTTTTT.

CDR3 bases: TGCGCCAGCAGCCAAGTGGTTCGAGGGGGTGCCTACGAGCAGTACTTC. Protein: CASSQVVRGGAYEQYF. V and J are TRBV4-3 and TRBJ2-7, with D perhaps TRBD1 (6 bases). In germline, CDR1 is LGHNA, CDR2 YSLEER. This CDR3 spans 16 amino acids. V was clipped by 1 base and J by 2 bases, with 15 bases between them.

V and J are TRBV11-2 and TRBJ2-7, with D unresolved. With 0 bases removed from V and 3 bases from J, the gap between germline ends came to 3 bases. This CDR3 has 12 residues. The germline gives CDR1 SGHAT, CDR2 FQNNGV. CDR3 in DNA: TGTGCCAGCAGCTTAGAACACTACGAGCAGTACTTC. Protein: CASSLEHYEQYF.

Here the CDR3 DNA reads TGTGCCACCAGTGATTTTAGCGGGGGGGCAGGAGAGACCCAGTACTTC. Its protein product is CATSDFSGGAGETQYF. This chain uses TRBV24-1 with TRBJ2-5; 11 nucleotides align to TRBD2. With 1 base clipped from V and 4 bases from J, the junction kept 4 bases outside the gene matches. There are 16 residues in the CDR3. Germline V gives CDR1 KGHDR, CDR2 SFDVKD.

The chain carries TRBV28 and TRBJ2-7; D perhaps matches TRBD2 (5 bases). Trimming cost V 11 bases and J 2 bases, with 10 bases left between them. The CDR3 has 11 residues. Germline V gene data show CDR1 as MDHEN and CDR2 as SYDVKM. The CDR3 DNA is TGTGCCCGAGACGGGACCTACGAGCAGTACTTC. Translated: CARDGTYEQYF.

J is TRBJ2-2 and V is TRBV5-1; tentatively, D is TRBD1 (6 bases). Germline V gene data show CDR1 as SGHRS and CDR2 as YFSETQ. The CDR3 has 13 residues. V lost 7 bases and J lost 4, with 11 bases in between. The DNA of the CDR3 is TGCGCCAGCTTACAGGGACCCACCGGGGAGCTGTTTTTT. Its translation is CASLQGPTGELFF.